The 9 T cell receptor beta chains presented below share a single source sample, sequenced in a study of lymphopenia after photon versus proton radiotherapy. Method: immunoSEQ multiplex PCR; TCRdb's copy keeps in-frame clones and lacks some. The table shows approximately 30,000 clones, with around 94% occurring only once. Source: peripheral blood, taken from a patient treated with photon-based radiotherapy. The receptors come from a woman in her fifties or sixties with cholangiocarcinoma.

This sequence joins TRBV6-5 and TRBJ1-1, with D perhaps TRBD1 (6 bases). CDR1 is MNHEY and CDR2 is SVGAGI in the germline V gene. This CDR3 is built from 15 residues. Trimming cost V 1 base and J 4 bases, with 13 bases left between them. CDR3 sequence: CASSYLGGGTTEAFF. The CDR3 nucleotides are TGTGCCAGCAGTTACTTAGGAGGGGGAACCACTGAAGCTTTCTTT.

The chain is built from TRBV10-3 and TRBJ1-2, with D hard to call. V was clipped by 3 bases and J by 4 bases, with 18 bases between them. CDR3 size: 16 residues. Germline V gene lookup returns CDR1 ENHRY and CDR2 SYGVKD. The DNA of the CDR3 is TGTGCCATCAGTGAAGTCCCCGGACTTCTCGGCTATGGCTACACCTTC. Translated: CAISEVPGLLGYGYTF.

The chain joins TRBV27 to TRBJ2-6, with D unresolved. The CDR3 is 15 amino acids. V lost 6 bases, J lost 4 bases, and 13 bases lay in between. Germline CDR1 MNHEY, CDR2 SMNVEV (reference sequence). The CDR3 loop reads CASRSRAPGANVLTF. The CDR3 region has the DNA TGTGCCAGCAGATCAAGGGCGCCCGGGGCCAACGTCCTGACTTTC.

The chain is built from TRBV28 and TRBJ1-2, with D possibly matching TRBD1 (5 bases). The CDR3 runs 14 residues. Trimming took off 3 bases at V and 5 bases at J, with 13 bases between the two ends. Germline CDR1 is MDHEN and CDR2 is SYDVKM. The CDR3 nucleotides read TGTGCCAGCAGTTTTGGCCAGGGTGCATATGGCTACACCTTC. It codes for CASSFGQGAYGYTF.

This sequence joins TRBV30 and TRBJ1-2; D is possibly TRBD1 (6 bases). The CDR3 extends over 15 amino acids. From germline, CDR1 is GTSNPN and CDR2 SVGIG (reference sequence). The germline V and J ends were trimmed by 0 bases and 0 bases, with 11 bases remaining between them. The DNA of the CDR3 is TGTGCCTGGAGTGTAGTGGGGGCCCCTAACTATGGCTACACCTTC. Translating gives CAWSVVGAPNYGYTF.

The gene calls are TRBV5-6 and TRBJ1-1; D is ambiguous. The germline CDR1 and CDR2 sequences are SGHDT and YYEEEE. V gave up 2 bases and J gave up 0 bases, with 2 bases separating them. The CDR3 is made up of 12 amino acids. The CDR3 nucleotides are TGTGCCAGCAGCTTTTTGAACACTGAAGCTTTCTTT. Encoded protein: CASSFLNTEAFF.

The genes are TRBV18 and TRBJ2-1; possibly TRBD1 for D (6 bases). V shed 6 bases and J shed 5 bases, with 14 bases lying between them. This CDR3 contains 14 residues. Germline CDR1 reads KGHSH; CDR2 reads LQKENI. CDR3 coding DNA: TGTGCCAGCTCCCTTCTGGACAGAAACAATGAGCAGTTCTTC. Its translation: CASSLLDRNNEQFF. The full variable domain, completed using reference TRBV18 and TRBJ2-1, is NAGVMQNPRHLVRRRGQEARLRCSPMKGHSHVYWYRQLPEEGLKFMVYLQKENIIDESGMPKERFSAEFPKEGPSILRIQQVVRGDSAAYFCASSLLDRNNEQFFGPGTRLTVL.

This clone was detected only a few times. The V gene is TRBV9, the J gene TRBJ1-5, with 10 bases aligning to TRBD1. CDR1 is SGDLS, CDR2 YYNGEE, per germline. V was clipped by 3 bases and J by 0 bases; unmatched bases: 9. The CDR3 is 18 residues long. CDR3 region: CASSAGGTGDISNQPQHF. In DNA form, the CDR3 reads TGTGCCAGCAGCGCCGGCGGGACAGGGGACATTAGCAATCAGCCCCAGCATTTT.

The V gene is TRBV11-2, the J gene TRBJ1-1; 7 bases fit TRBD1. CDR3 length equals 14 residues. Germline values: CDR1 SGHAT, CDR2 FQNNGV. With 5 bases clipped from V and 1 base from J, the junction kept 4 bases outside the gene matches. CDR3 DNA: TGTGCCAGCAGCACCCGGACAGGGAACACTGAAGCTTTCTTT. Translation: CASSTRTGNTEAFF.